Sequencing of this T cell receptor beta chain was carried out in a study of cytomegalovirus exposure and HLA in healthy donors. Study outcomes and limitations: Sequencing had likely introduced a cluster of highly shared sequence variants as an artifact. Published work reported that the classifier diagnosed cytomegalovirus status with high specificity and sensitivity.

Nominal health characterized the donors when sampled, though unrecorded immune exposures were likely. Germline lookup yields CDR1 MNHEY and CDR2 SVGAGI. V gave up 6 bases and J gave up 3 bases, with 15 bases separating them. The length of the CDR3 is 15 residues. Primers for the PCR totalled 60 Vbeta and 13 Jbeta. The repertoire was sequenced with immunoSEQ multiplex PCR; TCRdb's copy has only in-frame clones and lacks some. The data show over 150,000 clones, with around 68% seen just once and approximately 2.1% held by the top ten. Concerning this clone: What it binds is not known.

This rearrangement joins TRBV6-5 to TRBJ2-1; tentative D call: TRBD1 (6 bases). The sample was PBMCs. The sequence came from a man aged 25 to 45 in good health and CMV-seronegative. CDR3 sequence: CASSLRGHLYNEQFF. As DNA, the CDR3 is TGTGCCAGCAGCCTTCGGGGACACCTCTACAATGAGCAGTTCTTC.